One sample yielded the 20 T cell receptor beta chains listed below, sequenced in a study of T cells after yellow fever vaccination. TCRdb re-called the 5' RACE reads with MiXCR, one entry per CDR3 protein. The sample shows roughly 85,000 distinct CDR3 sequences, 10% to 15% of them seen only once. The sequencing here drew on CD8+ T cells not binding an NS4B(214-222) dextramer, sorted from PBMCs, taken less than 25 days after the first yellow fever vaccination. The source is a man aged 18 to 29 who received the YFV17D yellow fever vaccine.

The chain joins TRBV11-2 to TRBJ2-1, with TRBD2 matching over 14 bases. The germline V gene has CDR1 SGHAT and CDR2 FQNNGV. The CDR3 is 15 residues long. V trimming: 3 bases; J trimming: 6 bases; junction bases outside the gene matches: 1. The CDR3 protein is CASSLTSGGGNEQFF. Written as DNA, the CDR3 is TGTGCCAGCAGCTTGACTAGCGGGGGGGGCAATGAGCAGTTCTTC. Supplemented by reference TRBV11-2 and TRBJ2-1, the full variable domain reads EAGVAQSPRYKIIEKRQSVAFWCNPISGHATLYWYQQILGQGPKLLIQFQNNGVVDDSQLPKDRFSAERLKGVDSTLKIQPAKLEDSAVYLCASSLTSGGGNEQFFGPGTRLTVL.

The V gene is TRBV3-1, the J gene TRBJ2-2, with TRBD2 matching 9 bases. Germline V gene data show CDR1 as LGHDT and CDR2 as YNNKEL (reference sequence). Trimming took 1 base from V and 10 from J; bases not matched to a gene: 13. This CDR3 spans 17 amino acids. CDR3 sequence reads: CASSQVPFLAGYSELFF. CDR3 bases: TGTGCCAGCAGCCAAGTTCCATTCCTAGCGGGGTACTCGGAGCTGTTTTTT.

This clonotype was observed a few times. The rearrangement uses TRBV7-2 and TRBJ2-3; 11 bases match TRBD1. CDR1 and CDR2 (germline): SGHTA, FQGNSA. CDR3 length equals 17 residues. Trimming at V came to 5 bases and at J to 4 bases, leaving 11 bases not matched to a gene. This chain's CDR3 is CASSAFGGQGDADTQYF. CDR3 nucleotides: TGTGCCAGCAGCGCGTTCGGGGGACAGGGGGATGCAGATACGCAGTATTTT.

CDR3 nucleotides: TGCGCCAGCAGCCAAAGACTAGTTTTCGAGCAGTACTTC. Protein product: CASSQRLVFEQYF. V gene TRBV4-1 combines with J gene TRBJ2-7; D is perhaps TRBD2 (6 bases). The CDR3 is 13 residues long. Germline V lookup: CDR1 MGHRA, CDR2 YSYEKL. Trimming pared 2 bases from V and 6 bases from J, leaving 11 bases between.

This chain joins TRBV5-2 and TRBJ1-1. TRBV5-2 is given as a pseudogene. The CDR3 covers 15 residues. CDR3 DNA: TGTGCCAGGAGCTTGTTCGGATTGGATGCTAAGGAAGCTTTCTTT. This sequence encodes CARSLFGLDAKEAFF.

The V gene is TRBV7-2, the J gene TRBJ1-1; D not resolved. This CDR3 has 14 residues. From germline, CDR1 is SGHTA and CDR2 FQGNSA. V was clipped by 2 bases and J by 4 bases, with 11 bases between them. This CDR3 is CASSLFGLGTEAFF. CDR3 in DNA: TGTGCCAGCAGCTTATTTGGGCTGGGCACTGAAGCTTTCTTT.

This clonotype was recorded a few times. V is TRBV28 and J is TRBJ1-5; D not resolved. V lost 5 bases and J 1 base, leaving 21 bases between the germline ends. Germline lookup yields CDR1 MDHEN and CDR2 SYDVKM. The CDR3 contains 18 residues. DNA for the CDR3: TGTGCCAGCAGTGCGAACTACAGAATCTCTGGCAGCAATCAGCCCCAGCATTTT. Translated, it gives CASSANYRISGSNQPQHF.

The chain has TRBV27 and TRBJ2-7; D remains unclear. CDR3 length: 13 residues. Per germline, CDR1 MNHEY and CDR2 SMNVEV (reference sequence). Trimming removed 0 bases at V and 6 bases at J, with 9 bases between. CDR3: CASSLSLGSEQYV. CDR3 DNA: TGTGCCAGCAGTTTATCCTTAGGGTCCGAGCAGTACGTC.

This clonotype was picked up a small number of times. CDR3 DNA: TGTGCCAGCAGTGAAGGACGGTCTACGGGCGAGCAGTACGTC. Translation gives CASSEGRSTGEQYV. This chain uses TRBV6-1 with TRBJ2-7; D ambiguous. Germline V lookup: CDR1 MNHNS, CDR2 SASEGT. This CDR3 has 14 amino acids. The V gene lost 1 base and the J gene lost 6 bases, with 13 bases spanning the gap.

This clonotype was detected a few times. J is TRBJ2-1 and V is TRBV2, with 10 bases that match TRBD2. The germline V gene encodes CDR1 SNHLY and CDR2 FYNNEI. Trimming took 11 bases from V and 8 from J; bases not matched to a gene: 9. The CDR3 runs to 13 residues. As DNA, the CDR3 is TGTGCCCGGGGGGCTAGCGGGGGCTATGAGCAGTTCTTC. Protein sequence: CARGASGGYEQFF.

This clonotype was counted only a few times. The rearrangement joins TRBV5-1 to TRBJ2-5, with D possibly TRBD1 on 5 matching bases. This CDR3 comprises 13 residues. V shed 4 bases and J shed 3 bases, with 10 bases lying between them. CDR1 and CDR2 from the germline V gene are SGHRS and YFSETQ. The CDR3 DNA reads TGCGCCAGCAGCAGCAGGGTAGAAGAGACCCAGTACTTC. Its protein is CASSSRVEETQYF.

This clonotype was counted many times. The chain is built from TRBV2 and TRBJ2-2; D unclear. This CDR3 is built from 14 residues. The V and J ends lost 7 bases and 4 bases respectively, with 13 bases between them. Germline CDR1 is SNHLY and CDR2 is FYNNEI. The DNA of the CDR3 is TGTGCCAGCACCTTAAGAGACCTCACCGGGGAGCTGTTTTTT. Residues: CASTLRDLTGELFF.

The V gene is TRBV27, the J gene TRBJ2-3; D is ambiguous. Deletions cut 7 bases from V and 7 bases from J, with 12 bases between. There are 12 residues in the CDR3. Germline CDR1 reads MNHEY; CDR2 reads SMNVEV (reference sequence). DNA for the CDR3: TGTGCCAGCACCGACCTGGGGTATACGCAGTATTTT. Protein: CASTDLGYTQYF.

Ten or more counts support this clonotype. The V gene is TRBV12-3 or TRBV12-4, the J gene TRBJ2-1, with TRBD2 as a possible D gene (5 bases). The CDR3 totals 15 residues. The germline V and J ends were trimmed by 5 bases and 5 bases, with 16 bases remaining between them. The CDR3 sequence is CASSEPGRAHNEQFF. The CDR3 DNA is TGTGCCAGCAGTGAGCCGGGAAGAGCCCACAATGAGCAGTTCTTC.

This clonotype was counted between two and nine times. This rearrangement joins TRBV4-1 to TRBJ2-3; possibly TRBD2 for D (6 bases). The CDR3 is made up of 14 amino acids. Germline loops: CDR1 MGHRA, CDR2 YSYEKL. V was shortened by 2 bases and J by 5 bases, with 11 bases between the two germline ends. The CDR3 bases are TGCGCCAGCAGCCAAACGGGAGAAGAAGATACGCAGTATTTT. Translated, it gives CASSQTGEEDTQYF.

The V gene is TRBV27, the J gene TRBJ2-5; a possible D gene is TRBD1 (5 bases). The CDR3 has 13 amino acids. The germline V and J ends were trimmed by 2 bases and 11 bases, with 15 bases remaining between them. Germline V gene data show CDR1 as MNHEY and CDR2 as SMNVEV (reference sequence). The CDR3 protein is CASSLTQDTLQYF. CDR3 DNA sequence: TGTGCCAGCAGTTTAACCCAGGACACCCTTCAGTACTTC.

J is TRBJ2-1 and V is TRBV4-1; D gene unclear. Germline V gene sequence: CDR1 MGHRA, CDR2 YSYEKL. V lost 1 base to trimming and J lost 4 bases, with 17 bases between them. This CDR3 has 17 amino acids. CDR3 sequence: CASSQAEGRPLYNEQFF. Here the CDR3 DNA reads TGCGCCAGCAGCCAAGCGGAAGGCCGCCCGTTGTACAATGAGCAGTTCTTC.

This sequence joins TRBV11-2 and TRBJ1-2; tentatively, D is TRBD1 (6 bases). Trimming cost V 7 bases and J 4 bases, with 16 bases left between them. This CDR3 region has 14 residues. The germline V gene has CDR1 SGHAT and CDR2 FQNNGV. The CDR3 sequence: CASTNSQGSYGYTF. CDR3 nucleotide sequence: TGTGCCAGCACTAACTCACAGGGAAGCTATGGCTACACCTTC. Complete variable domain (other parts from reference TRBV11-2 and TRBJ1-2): EAGVAQSPRYKIIEKRQSVAFWCNPISGHATLYWYQQILGQGPKLLIQFQNNGVVDDSQLPKDRFSAERLKGVDSTLKIQPAKLEDSAVYLCASTNSQGSYGYTFGSGTRLTVV.

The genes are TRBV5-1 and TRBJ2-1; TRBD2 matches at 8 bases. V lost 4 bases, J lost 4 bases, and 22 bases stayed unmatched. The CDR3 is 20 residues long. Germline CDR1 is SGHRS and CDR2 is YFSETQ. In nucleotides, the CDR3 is TGCGCCAGCAGCCCTCGGTCATCGACTAGCGCAGGCCATGGTTACAATGAGCAGTTCTTC. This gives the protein CASSPRSSTSAGHGYNEQFF.

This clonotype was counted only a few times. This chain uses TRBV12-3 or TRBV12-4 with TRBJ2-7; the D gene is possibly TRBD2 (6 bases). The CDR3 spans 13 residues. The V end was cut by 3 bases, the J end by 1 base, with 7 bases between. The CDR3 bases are TGTGCCAGCAGTTTTGCGGGGTCCTACGAGCAGTACGTC. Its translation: CASSFAGSYEQYV.